One sample yielded the 6 T cell receptor beta chains listed below, sequenced in a study of cytomegalovirus exposure and HLA in healthy donors. PCR primers comprised 60 Vbeta and 13 Jbeta primers. The method was immunoSEQ multiplex PCR; TCRdb's version includes in-frame clones alone and lacks a portion of them. Of 100,000 to 150,000 clones detected, about 68% appear once; the ten largest clones hold around 4%. Sequenced sample: PBMCs. The receptors originated from a man in his forties in good health and CMV-seropositive.

V and J are TRBV4-2 and TRBJ2-3; weak D call: TRBD1 (5 bases). V was pared by 0 bases and J by 4 bases, with 11 bases between. Germline V CDR1 and CDR2: LGHNA, YNFKEQ. This CDR3 has 15 residues. CDR3 residues: CASSQEGREADTQYF. As DNA, the CDR3 is TGTGCCAGCAGCCAAGAGGGCAGGGAAGCAGATACGCAGTATTTT.

The J gene is TRBJ2-4, the V gene TRBV6-4, with TRBD1 as a possible D gene (5 bases). The germline V gene has CDR1 MRHNA and CDR2 SNTAGT. This CDR3 contains 13 residues. The ends were cut back, 4 bases at V and 7 bases at J, with 11 bases in the middle. CDR3 protein: CASSAGMENIQYF. The DNA for the CDR3 is TGTGCCAGCAGTGCAGGGATGGAGAACATTCAGTACTTC.

The chain couples TRBV7-9 to TRBJ1-2; 7 positions match TRBD1. With V trimmed by 1 base and J by 0 bases, 5 bases remained unmatched. The CDR3 spans 16 residues. Germline V lookup: CDR1 SEHNR, CDR2 FQNEAQ (reference sequence). CDR3 amino acids: CASSLGGTAANYGYTF. Here the CDR3 DNA reads TGTGCCAGCAGCTTAGGAGGGACAGCAGCTAACTATGGCTACACCTTC.

This sequence joins TRBV5-1 and TRBJ2-1; TRBD2 agrees at 7 bases. V lost 4 bases, J lost 5 bases, and 9 bases stayed unmatched. The germline gives CDR1 SGHRS, CDR2 YFSETQ. This CDR3 spans 15 amino acids. The CDR3 region has the DNA TGCGCCAGCAGCCGCATTGGTGGGGGGGACAATGAGCAGTTCTTC. Translating gives CASSRIGGGDNEQFF.

V usage is TRBV7-2 and J usage is TRBJ1-1, with D possibly matching TRBD1 (6 bases). The CDR3 has 14 amino acids. The V end lost 6 bases, the J end lost 1 base, and 12 bases lay between the germline ends. Germline loops: CDR1 SGHTA, CDR2 FQGNSA. The CDR3 sequence is CASRVRGENTEAFF. The CDR3 DNA reads as TGTGCCAGCAGAGTCAGGGGTGAGAACACTGAAGCTTTCTTT.

V usage is TRBV16 and J usage is TRBJ2-1; 9 bases agree with TRBD2. The V gene end was trimmed by 0 bases and the J gene end by 3 bases; junction bases not matched to a gene: 3. The CDR3 covers 16 residues. CDR1 is KGHSY, CDR2 FQNENV, per germline. The CDR3 region has the DNA TGTGCCAGCAGCCAATCCATAGCGGGGGACTACAATGAGCAGTTCTTC. Amino acid sequence: CASSQSIAGDYNEQFF.